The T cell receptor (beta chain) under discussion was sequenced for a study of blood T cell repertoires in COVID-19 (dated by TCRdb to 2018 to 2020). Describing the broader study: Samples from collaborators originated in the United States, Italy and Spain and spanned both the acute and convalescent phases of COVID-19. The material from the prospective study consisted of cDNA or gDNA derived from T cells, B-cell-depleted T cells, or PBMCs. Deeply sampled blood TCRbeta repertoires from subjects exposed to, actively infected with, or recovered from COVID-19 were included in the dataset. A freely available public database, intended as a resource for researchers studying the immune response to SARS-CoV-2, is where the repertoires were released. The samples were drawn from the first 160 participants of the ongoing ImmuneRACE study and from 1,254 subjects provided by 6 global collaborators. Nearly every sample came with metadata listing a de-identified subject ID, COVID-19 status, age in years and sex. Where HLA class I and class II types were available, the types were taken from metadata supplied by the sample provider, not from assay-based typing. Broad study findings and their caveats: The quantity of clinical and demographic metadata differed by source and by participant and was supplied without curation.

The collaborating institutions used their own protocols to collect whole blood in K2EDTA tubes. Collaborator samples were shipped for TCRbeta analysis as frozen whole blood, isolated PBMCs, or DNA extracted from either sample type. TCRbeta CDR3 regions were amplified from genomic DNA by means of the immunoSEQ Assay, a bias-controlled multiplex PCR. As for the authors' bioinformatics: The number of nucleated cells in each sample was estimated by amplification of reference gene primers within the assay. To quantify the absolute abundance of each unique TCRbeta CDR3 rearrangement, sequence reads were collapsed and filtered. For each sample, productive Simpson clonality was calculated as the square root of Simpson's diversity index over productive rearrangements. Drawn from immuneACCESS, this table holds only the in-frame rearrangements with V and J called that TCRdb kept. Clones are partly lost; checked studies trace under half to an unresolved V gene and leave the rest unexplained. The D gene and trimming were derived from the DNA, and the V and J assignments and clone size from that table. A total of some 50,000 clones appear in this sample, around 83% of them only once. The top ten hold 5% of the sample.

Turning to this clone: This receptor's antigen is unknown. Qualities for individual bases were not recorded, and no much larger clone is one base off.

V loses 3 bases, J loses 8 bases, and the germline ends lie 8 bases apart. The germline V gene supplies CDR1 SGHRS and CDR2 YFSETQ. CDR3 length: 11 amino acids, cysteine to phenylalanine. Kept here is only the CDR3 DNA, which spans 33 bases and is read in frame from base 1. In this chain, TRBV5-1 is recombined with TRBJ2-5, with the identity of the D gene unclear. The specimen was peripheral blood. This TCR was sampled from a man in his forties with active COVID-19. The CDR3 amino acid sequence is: CASSSLGTQYF. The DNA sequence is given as TGCGCCAGCAGCTCCCTAGGAACCCAGTACTTC. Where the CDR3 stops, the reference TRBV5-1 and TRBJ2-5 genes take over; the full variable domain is KAGVTQTPRYLIKTRGQQVTLSCSPISGHRSVSWYQQTPGQGLQFLFEYFSETQRNKGNFPGRFSGRQFSNSRSEMNVSTLELGDSALYLCASSSLGTQYFGPGTRLLVL.